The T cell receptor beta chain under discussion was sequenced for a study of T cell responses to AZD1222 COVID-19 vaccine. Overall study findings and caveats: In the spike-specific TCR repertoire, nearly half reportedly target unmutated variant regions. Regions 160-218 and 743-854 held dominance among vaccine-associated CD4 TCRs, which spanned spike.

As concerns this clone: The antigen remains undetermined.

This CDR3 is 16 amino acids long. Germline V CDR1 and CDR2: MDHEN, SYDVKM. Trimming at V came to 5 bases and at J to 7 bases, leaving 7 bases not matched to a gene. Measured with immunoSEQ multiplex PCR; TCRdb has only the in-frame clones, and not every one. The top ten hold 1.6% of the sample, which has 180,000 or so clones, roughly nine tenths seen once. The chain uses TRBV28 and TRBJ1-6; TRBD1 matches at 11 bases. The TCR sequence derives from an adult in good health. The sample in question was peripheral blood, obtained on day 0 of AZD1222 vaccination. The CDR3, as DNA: TGTGCCAGCAGTCTAGGGACAGGGGGGAACAATTCACCCCTCCACTTT. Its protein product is CASSLGTGGNNSPLHF.